This is a list of T cell receptor beta chains from one sample in a study of blood T cell repertoires in COVID-19. Profiled with immunoSEQ multiplex PCR; TCRdb holds only in-frame clones, not every one. Counted here are 260,000 or so clones, 84% occurring once; the ten biggest clones make up around 7.8%. Sequencing used peripheral blood. The receptors come from a human donor in a cohort sampled during active COVID-19. CDR3s include the opening cysteine and the closing phenylalanine or tryptophan. A D gene is named only where the DNA matches it firmly. Size is omitted from some rows. Given values are once, few, many or a class for expanded clones.

d_call	v_call	j_call	clone_size	cdr3_nt	cdr3_aa
NA	TRBV7-2	TRBJ1-3	NA	TGTGCCAGCGCCCCAGGCCCTGGAAACACCATATATTTT	CASAPGPGNTIYF
TRBD2	TRBV19	TRBJ2-7	NA	TGTGCCACTGGGGCGGGGGTCGGCGAGCAGTACTTC	CATGAGVGEQYF
TRBD1	TRBV3-1/TRBV3-2	TRBJ2-1	NA	TGTGCCAGCTCCGGACAGGGGGAGTCCTACAATGAGCAGTTCTTC	CASSGQGESYNEQFF
NA	TRBV28	TRBJ1-1	once	TGTGCCAGCAGTCCGGGGACACTCATGAACACTGAAGCTTTCTTT	CASSPGTLMNTEAFF
TRBD1	TRBV4-2	TRBJ2-2	NA	TGTGCCAGCGCCGGGACAGGGCTCGGGGAGCTGTTTTTT	CASAGTGLGELFF
NA	TRBV24-1	TRBJ2-1	NA	TGTGCCACCAGTGATGCAGGACCAGTTACAGGGGAGCAGTTCTTC	CATSDAGPVTGEQFF
TRBD1	TRBV4-1	TRBJ2-7	NA	TGCGCCAGCAGCCTGAGACAGGGACCCGACGAGCAGTACTTC	CASSLRQGPDEQYF
NA	TRBV5-5	TRBJ1-1	NA	TGTGCCAGCAGCTTGAACACCCTGGCCACTGAAGCTTTCTTT	CASSLNTLATEAFF
TRBD2	TRBV6-2/TRBV6-3	TRBJ2-2	NA	TGTGCCAGCAGTTATCCCCTAGCGGGAAAAACCGGGGAGCTGTTTTTT	CASSYPLAGKTGELFF
NA	TRBV6-5	TRBJ1-5	once	TGTGCCAGCAGTCTTACAGGGTATAGCAATCAGCCCCAGCATTTT	CASSLTGYSNQPQHF
TRBD2	TRBV4-1	TRBJ2-1	NA	TGCGCCAGCAGCCATGAATTCTCCGGGACTAACAATGAGCAGTTCTTC	CASSHEFSGTNNEQFF
NA	TRBV7-8	TRBJ2-5	few	TGTGCCAGCAGCTTACCTCGGAGACTAGGGCGACAGACCCAGTACTTC	CASSLPRRLGRQTQYF
TRBD2	TRBV5-1	TRBJ2-5	NA	TGCGCCAGCAGCCTAGCGGGGGGGCGAGAGACCCAGTACTTC	CASSLAGGRETQYF
NA	TRBV2	TRBJ2-1	NA	TGTGCCAGCACCCAGGGACTCCCACTCAATGAGCAGTTCTTC	CASTQGLPLNEQFF
NA	TRBV2	TRBJ2-7	NA	TGTGCCAGCAGAGCAGGGGCGCCCTACGAGCAGTACTTC	CASRAGAPYEQYF
TRBD1	TRBV10-1	TRBJ2-2	NA	TGCGCCAGCATGGACAGGGTCACCGGGGAGCTGTTTTTT	CASMDRVTGELFF
NA	TRBV9	TRBJ2-3	NA	TGTGCCAGCAGCGTGCGTGGGAGTGGAGATACGCAGTATTTT	CASSVRGSGDTQYF
NA	TRBV11-1	TRBJ2-7	many	TGTGCCAGCAGCCACCTATTGATGGTCGAGCAGTACTTC	CASSHLLMVEQYF
NA	TRBV18	TRBJ1-2	NA	TGTGCCAGCTCACCGGCGGGAATCTATGGCTACACCTTC	CASSPAGIYGYTF
TRBD1	TRBV19	TRBJ2-2	NA	TGTGCCAGTAAAGGGACAGGGGATAACACCGGGGAGCTGTTTTTT	CASKGTGDNTGELFF
TRBD2	TRBV27	TRBJ2-1	once	TGTGCCAGCACTCCCCGGACTAGGGTCATGGATGAGCAGTTCTTC	CASTPRTRVMDEQFF
NA	TRBV6-4	TRBJ1-1	many	TGTGCCAGCAGTGTGTCCTTACAAACTGAAGCTTTCTTT	CASSVSLQTEAFF
NA	TRBV12-3/TRBV12-4	TRBJ2-7	NA	TGTGCCAGCAGGTTTAGGGGCAACGAGCAGTACTTC	CASRFRGNEQYF
TRBD1	TRBV5-8	TRBJ2-7	few	TGTGCCAGCAGCTTACAGGGGTTCGCCTACGAGCAGTACTTC	CASSLQGFAYEQYF
NA	TRBV6-5	TRBJ2-7	NA	TGTGCCAGCAGTTACGTGCGAACGTTCTCATACGAGCAGTACTTC	CASSYVRTFSYEQYF
NA	TRBV21-1	TRBJ2-7	NA	TGTGCCAGCAGCAAGGAGGTCCTTCGTCGGGACAGGGGCTCCTACGAGCAGTACTTC	CASSKEVLRRDRGSYEQYF
NA	TRBV5-1	TRBJ1-4	NA	TGCGCCAGCAGCCAGCAGGGAGGTGAAAAACTGTTTTTT	CASSQQGGEKLFF
TRBD1	TRBV4-2	TRBJ2-5	NA	TGTGCCAGCAGCCAAGCGGCCGGGACAGGGGCCTTGGGGGAGACCCAGTACTTC	CASSQAAGTGALGETQYF
TRBD1	TRBV27	TRBJ2-3	NA	TGTGCCAGCAGTTTAAGCAGGACAGGGGGTTATACAGATACGCAGTATTTT	CASSLSRTGGYTDTQYF
TRBD2	TRBV7-2	TRBJ2-1	NA	TGTGCCAGCAGCCCCGGCGGACTAGCGGCAGAGCAGTTCTTC	CASSPGGLAAEQFF
TRBD1	TRBV2	TRBJ2-7	NA	TGTGCCAGCAGCAAAGACAGGGATAGGTCCTACGAGCAGTACTTC	CASSKDRDRSYEQYF
TRBD1	TRBV18	TRBJ1-1	NA	TGTGCCAGCTCACCTATGACAGGGGCGCTAAACACTGAAGCTTTCTTT	CASSPMTGALNTEAFF
TRBD2	TRBV11-2	TRBJ2-2	NA	TGTGCCAGCAGCTTAGGACTAGCTTCAACCGGGGAGCTGTTTTTT	CASSLGLASTGELFF
NA	TRBV25-1	TRBJ1-6	NA	TGTGCCAGCAGTGAAGGGGGGGGATCACCCCTCCACTTT	CASSEGGGSPLHF
NA	TRBV18	TRBJ2-5	NA	TGTGCCAGCTCACCCTACCTACAAGAGACCCAGTACTTC	CASSPYLQETQYF
NA	TRBV27	TRBJ2-3	NA	TGTGCCAGCAGTTTATCCAGGGTCGGCACAGATACGCAGTATTTT	CASSLSRVGTDTQYF
NA	TRBV12-3/TRBV12-4	TRBJ1-2	NA	TGTGCCAGCAGTTTGACGGGAACAGGGTACACCTTC	CASSLTGTGYTF
NA	TRBV4-1	TRBJ1-2	NA	TGCGCCAGCAGCCAAGAAGTACAGACGCTATGGTATGGCTACACCTTC	CASSQEVQTLWYGYTF
NA	TRBV6-5	TRBJ1-1	NA	TGTGCCAGCAGCTTTCGGGGTGGTGAAGCTTTCTTT	CASSFRGGEAFF
NA	TRBV2	TRBJ2-1	NA	TGTGCCACCAGACGGCTAGCCTTGGGTAATGAGCAGTTCTTC	CATRRLALGNEQFF
NA	TRBV7-9	TRBJ1-2	few	TGTGCCAGCAGCTCGGGACATGATAACTATGGCTACACCTTC	CASSSGHDNYGYTF
NA	TRBV29-1	TRBJ1-3	NA	TGCAGCGTTGATGATCAGGGCTCTGGAAACACCATATATTTT	CSVDDQGSGNTIYF
TRBD2	TRBV5-4	TRBJ2-2	NA	TGTGCCAGCAGCTGGGGTCGGGGGGCGAACACCGGGGAGCTGTTTTTT	CASSWGRGANTGELFF
NA	TRBV27	TRBJ1-5	NA	TGTGCCAGCAGTGGAGGTCGAGACAATCAGCCCCAGCATTTT	CASSGGRDNQPQHF
TRBD1	TRBV18	TRBJ1-5	NA	TGTGCCAGCTCGCCGGGACAGGGAGGGCAGCCCCAGCATTTT	CASSPGQGGQPQHF
TRBD1	TRBV6-2/TRBV6-3	TRBJ1-5	many	TGTGCCAGCAGTGTCGGACAGGTTAGCAATCAGCCCCAGCATTTT	CASSVGQVSNQPQHF
TRBD1	TRBV2	TRBJ1-2	few	TGTGCCAGCACCAAGGGACAGTCTTATGGCTACACCTTC	CASTKGQSYGYTF
TRBD1	TRBV12-3/TRBV12-4	TRBJ1-5	NA	TGTGCCACTAGACAGGGCGGTCAGCCCCAGCATTTT	CATRQGGQPQHF
NA	TRBV6-6	TRBJ1-2	few	TGTGCCAGCAGTTGGACAGATAACTATGGCTACACCTTC	CASSWTDNYGYTF
TRBD1	TRBV6-1	TRBJ2-1	NA	TGTGCCAGCAGTGAACGGGGGACAGGGAATTACAATGAGCAGTTCTTC	CASSERGTGNYNEQFF
NA	TRBV4-1	TRBJ2-1	few	TGCGCCAGCAGCCAAGAAGAACTAGGGAGGAATGAGCAGTTCTTC	CASSQEELGRNEQFF
NA	TRBV27	TRBJ1-2	NA	TGTGCCAGCAAAATTGAGGACAGCGTTTTCTATGGCTACACCTTC	CASKIEDSVFYGYTF
NA	TRBV5-6	TRBJ2-3	NA	TGTGCCAGCAGCCAGATTGGGCAGAACACAGATACGCAGTATTTT	CASSQIGQNTDTQYF
NA	TRBV4-1	TRBJ1-1	few	TGCGCCAGCAGCCAAGATCCGGGGGTCGGGAACACTGAAGCTTTCTTT	CASSQDPGVGNTEAFF
NA	TRBV3-1/TRBV3-2	TRBJ2-5	NA	TGTGCCAGCAGCCACTGGGCCGGCCTCAATCAAGAGACCCAGTACTTC	CASSHWAGLNQETQYF
TRBD1	TRBV2	TRBJ2-1	once	TGTGCCAGCCGGGGACAGGCCCGGAATGAGCAGTTCTTC	CASRGQARNEQFF
NA	TRBV13	TRBJ1-1	NA	TGTGCCAGCAGCTTAGCCGTCGCGGCAGGACTCTTTCACGGCACTGAAGCTTTCTTT	CASSLAVAAGLFHGTEAFF
TRBD1	TRBV28	TRBJ1-2	NA	TGTGCCCACCGGGACAGGGGGCGGTACACCTTC	CAHRDRGRYTF
TRBD2	TRBV19	TRBJ2-1	NA	TGTGCCAGTAGTAGGCCTAGCGGGAGACGTGATGAGCAGTTCTTC	CASSRPSGRRDEQFF